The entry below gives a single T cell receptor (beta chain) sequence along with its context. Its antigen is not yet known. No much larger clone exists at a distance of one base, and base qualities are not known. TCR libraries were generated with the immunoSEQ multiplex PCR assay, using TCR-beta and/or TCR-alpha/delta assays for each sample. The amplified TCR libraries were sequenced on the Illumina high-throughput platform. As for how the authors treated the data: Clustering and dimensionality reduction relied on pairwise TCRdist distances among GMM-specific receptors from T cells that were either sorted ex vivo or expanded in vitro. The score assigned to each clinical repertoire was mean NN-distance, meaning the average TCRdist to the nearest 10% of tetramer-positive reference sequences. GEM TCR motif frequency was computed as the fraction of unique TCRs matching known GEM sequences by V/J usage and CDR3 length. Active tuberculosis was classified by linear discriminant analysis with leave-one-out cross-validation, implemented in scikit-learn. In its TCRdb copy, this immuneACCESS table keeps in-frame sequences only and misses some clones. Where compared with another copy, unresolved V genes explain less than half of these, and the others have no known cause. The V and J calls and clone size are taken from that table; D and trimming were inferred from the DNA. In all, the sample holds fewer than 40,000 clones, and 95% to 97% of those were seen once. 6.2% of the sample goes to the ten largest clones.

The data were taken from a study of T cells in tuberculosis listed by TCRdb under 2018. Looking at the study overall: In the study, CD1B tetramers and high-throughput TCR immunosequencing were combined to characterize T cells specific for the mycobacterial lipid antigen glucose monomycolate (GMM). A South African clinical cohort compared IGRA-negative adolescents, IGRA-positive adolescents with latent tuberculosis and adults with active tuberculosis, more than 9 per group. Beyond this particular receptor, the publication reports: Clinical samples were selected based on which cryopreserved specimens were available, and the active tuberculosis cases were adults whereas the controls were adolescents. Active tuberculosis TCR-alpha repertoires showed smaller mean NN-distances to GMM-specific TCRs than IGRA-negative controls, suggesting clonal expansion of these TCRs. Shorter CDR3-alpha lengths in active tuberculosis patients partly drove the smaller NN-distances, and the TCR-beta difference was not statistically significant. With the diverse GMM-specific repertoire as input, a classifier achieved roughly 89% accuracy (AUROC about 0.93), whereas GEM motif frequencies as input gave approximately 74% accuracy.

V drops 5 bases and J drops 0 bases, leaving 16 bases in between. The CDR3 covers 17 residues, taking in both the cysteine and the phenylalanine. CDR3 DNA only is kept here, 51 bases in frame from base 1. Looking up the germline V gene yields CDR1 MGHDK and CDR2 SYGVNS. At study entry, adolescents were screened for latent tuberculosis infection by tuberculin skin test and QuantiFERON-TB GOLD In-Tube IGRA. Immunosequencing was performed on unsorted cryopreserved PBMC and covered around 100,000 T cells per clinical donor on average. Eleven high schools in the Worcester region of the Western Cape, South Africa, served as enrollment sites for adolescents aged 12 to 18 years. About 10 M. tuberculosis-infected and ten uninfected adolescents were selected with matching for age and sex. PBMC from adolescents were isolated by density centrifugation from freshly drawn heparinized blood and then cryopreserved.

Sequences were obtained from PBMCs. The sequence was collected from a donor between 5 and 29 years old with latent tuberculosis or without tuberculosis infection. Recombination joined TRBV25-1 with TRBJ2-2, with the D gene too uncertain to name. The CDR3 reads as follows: CASSRSPRLANTGELFF. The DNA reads TGTGCCAGCAGTCGATCACCGCGACTGGCGAACACCGGGGAGCTGTTTTTT.